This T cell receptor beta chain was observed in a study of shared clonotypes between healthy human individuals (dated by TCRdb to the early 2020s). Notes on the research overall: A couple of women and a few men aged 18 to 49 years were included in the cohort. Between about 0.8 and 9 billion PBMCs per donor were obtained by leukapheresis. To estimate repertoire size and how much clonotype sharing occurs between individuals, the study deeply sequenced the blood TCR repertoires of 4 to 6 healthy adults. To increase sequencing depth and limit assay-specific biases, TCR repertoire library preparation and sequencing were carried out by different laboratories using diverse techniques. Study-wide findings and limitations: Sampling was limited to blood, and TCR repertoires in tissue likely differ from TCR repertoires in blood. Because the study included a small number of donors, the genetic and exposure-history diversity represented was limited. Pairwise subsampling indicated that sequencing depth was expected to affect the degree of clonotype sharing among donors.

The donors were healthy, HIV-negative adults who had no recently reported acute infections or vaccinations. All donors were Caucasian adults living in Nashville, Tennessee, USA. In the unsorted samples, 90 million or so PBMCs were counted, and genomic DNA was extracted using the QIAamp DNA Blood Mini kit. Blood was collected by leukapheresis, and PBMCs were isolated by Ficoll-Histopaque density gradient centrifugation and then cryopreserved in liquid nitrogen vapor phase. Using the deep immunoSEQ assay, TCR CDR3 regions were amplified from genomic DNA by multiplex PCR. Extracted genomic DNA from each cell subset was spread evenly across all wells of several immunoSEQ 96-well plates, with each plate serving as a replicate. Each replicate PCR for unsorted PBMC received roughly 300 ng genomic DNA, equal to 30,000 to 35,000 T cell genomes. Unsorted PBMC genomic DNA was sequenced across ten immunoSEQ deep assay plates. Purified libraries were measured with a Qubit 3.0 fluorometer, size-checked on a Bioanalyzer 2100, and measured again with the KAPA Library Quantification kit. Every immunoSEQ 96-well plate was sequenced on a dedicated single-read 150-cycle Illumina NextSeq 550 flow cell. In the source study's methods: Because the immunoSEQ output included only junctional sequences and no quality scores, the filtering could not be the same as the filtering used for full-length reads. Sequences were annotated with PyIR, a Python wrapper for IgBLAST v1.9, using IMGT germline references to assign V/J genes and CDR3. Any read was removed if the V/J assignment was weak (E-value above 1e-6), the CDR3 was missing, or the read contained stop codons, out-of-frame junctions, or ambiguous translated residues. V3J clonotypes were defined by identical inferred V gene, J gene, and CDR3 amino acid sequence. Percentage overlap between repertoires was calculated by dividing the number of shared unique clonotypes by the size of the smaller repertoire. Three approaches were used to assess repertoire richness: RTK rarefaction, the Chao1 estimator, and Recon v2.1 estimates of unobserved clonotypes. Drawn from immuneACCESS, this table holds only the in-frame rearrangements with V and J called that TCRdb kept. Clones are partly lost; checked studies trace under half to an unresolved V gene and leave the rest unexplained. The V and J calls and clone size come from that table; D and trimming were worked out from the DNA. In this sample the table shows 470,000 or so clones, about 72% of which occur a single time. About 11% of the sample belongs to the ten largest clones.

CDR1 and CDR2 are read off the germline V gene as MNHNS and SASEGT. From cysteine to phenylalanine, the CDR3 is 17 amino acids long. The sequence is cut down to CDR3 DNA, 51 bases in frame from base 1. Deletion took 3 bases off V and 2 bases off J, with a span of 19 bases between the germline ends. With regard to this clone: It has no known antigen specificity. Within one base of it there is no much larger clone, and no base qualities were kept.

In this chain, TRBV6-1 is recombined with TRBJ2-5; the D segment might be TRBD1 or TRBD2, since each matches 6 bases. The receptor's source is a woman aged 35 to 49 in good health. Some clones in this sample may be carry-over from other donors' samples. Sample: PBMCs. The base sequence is TGTGCCAGCAGTGATAGGAAGGGGGGAAGGGTTCAAGAGACCCAGTACTTC. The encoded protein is CASSDRKGGRVQETQYF.